This T cell receptor beta chain came from a study of PD-L1 blockade in urothelial cancer (TCRdb year 2017). For the study in its entirety: Every patient began therapy in about 2014 and was given atezolizumab 1,200 mg intravenously every 3 weeks. Pretreatment tumor samples, along with matched peripheral blood collected serially before and after atezolizumab treatment, underwent TCR sequencing. Patients had an ECOG performance status of 0 or 1 and had received between 0 and 3 prior chemotherapy regimens. In the same patients who had TCR sequencing, pretreatment tumors also underwent whole exome sequencing and RNA sequencing. Somatic, immune and clinical correlates of response to PD-L1 blockade with atezolizumab in urothelial cancer were the focus of an exploratory multi-omic analysis. Durable clinical benefit was achieved by nine patients and was not achieved by 20 patients. Durable clinical benefit was defined as progression-free survival longer than 6 months, and TCR features were also tested against progression-free and overall survival. About 90% of the 29 patients were identified as males with urothelial cancer of bladder origin, and a prior smoking history was reported by 18 of 29 patients. Blood samples gave a median of around 140,000 T cells and 77,000 or so unique TCRs, with a median clonality of 0.080. Blood samples were analyzed 3 weeks after the start of treatment (second dose) and 6 weeks after the start of treatment. Under 30 patients had pretreatment blood TCR-seq, roughly 24 had at least one posttreatment blood collection, and roughly 24 had tumor TCR-seq.

Synthetic TCR analog templates were spiked into each PCR so that absolute template abundance could be estimated from read counts. The immunoSEQ assay was used to amplify TCRbeta CDR3 regions from genomic DNA with bias-controlled V and J gene primers. Rearranged TCRbeta segments were sequenced at approximately 20X coverage. In the source study's methods: Clustering was used to correct sequencing errors, and CDR3s were annotated against IMGT so that V, D and J genes could be assigned. Out-of-frame and stop-codon sequences were excluded, and only productive TCRbeta rearrangements were used in downstream analyses. To compute clonality, Shannon entropy was normalized by the log of the number of unique productive sequences and then subtracted from one. Fisher's exact test with Benjamini-Hochberg correction, at a threshold of adjusted p below 0.01, was used to find clones that differed between time points or between blood and tumor. TCRdb obtained this table from immuneACCESS and retained in-frame rearrangements with V and J assigned. These tables miss some clones; where compared with another copy, unresolved V genes account for less than half of the shortfall, and the remainder is unexplained. D and trimming come from the DNA, and the V and J calls and clone size come from that table. This sample has some 45,000 clones in its table, and approximately 80% of those were observed once. Under 20% of the sample lies in the top ten.

This sample's time point label indicates: pretreatment peripheral blood. The cohort included 25 to 30 patients with locally advanced or metastatic urothelial carcinoma who were treated at Memorial Sloan Kettering on a trial protocol. Peripheral blood mononuclear cells were collected from each patient pretreatment and during treatment, giving between 1 and 8 total time points per patient. The Qiagen DNeasy Blood extraction kit was used to purify genomic DNA from total PBMCs and tumor samples. PBMCs were collected pretreatment and during treatment, and were isolated and stored as previously described. The study at large found these results: Because of the small sample size (n ≈ 31) and the many exploratory analyses performed, the results are intended to be regarded as hypothesis-generating. A pretreatment peripheral blood TCR clonality below the median was linked to improved progression-free and overall survival. Greater expansion of tumor-associated TCR clones in peripheral blood 3 weeks after the start of treatment was observed in patients with durable benefit (n ≈ 22, p = 0.022).

CDR1 and CDR2 are read off the germline V gene as SGHVS and FQNEAQ. The CDR3 goes from the cysteine to the phenylalanine over 16 residues. Only the CDR3 DNA is retained, 48 bases long and in frame from the first base. The V end loses 4 bases and the J end loses 2 bases, and a stretch of 14 bases separates them. Concerning this clone: No antigen is known for it. No clone much larger than this one lies a single base away; base qualities are absent.

Here the chain combines TRBV7-8 and TRBJ2-2; the D gene is perhaps TRBD1, from 6 matching bases. The sequence was collected from a man between 60 and 70 years old with urothelial cancer. Sequences were derived from PBMCs, sampled around atezolizumab (anti-PD-L1) treatment. The CDR3 sequence is CASSSSGTQNTGELFF. DNA sequence: TGTGCCAGCAGCTCGTCAGGGACACAAAACACCGGGGAGCTGTTTTTT.